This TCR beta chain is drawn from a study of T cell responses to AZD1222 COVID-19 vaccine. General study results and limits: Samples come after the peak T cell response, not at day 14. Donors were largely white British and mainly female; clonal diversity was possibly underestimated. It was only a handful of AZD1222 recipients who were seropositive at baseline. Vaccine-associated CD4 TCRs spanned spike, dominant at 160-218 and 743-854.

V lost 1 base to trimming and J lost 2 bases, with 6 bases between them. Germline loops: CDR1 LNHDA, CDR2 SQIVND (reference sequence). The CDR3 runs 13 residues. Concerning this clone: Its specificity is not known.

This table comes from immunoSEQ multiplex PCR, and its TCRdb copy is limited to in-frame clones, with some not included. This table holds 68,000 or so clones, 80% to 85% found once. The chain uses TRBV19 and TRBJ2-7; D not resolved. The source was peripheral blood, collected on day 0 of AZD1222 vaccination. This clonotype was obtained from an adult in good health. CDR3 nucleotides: TGTGCCAGTAGTATAGGCCTCGCCTACGAGCAGTACTTC. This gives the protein CASSIGLAYEQYF.